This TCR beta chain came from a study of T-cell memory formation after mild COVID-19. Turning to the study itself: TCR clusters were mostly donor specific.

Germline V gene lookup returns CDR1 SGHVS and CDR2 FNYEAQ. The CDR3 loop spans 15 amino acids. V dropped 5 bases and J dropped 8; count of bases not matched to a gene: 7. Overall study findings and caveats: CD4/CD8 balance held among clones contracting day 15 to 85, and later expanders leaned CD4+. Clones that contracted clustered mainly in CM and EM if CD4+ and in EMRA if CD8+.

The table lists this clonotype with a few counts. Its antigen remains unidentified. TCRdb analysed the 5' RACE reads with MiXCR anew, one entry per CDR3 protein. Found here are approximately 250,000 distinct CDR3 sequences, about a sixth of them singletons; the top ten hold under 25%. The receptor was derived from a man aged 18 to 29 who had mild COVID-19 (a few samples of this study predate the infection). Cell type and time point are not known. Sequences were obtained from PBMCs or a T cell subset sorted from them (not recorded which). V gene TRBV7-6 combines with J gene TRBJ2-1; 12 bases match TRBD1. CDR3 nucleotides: TGTGCCAGCAGCCGGACGGGACAGGGGGCCTATGAGCAGTTCTTC. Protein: CASSRTGQGAYEQFF.